One sample yielded the 14 T cell receptor beta chains listed below, sequenced in a study of early T cells in non-severe SARS-CoV-2 infection. TCRdb used MiXCR to reprocess the 5' RACE reads, holding one entry per CDR3 protein. The sample has roughly 34,000 distinct CDR3 sequences, 3.5% to 5% seen once. Sequencing input: whole blood. Receptors were obtained from an adult who was a healthcare worker with PCR-confirmed SARS-CoV-2 infection or an uninfected control (not recorded which).

In its sample, this clonotype is medium-sized. V and J are TRBV7-2 and TRBJ2-3; D may be TRBD2 (6 bases). This CDR3 region has 15 residues. V lost 1 base to trimming and J lost 0 bases, with 8 bases between them. From germline, CDR1 is SGHTA and CDR2 FQGNSA. The CDR3 DNA reads as TGTGCCAGCAGCTTAGGCGGGACTAGCACAGATACGCAGTATTTT. This gives the protein CASSLGGTSTDTQYF.

In its sample, this clonotype was seen many times. The gene calls are TRBV10-3 and TRBJ2-6; D possibly matches TRBD1 or TRBD2 (5 bases each). Germline CDR1 reads ENHRY; CDR2 reads SYGVKD. The CDR3 length is 15 residues. V was trimmed by 10 bases and J by 4 bases, leaving 17 bases between them. CDR3 bases: TGTGCCAGTGGGCAGGGAGATGCAGGGGCCAACGTCCTGACTTTC. This encodes CASGQGDAGANVLTF.

The sample holds many counts of this clonotype. The rearrangement links TRBV11-2 to TRBJ1-3; a weak D match, TRBD1 (5 bases). V lost 5 bases to trimming and J lost 3 bases, with 11 bases between them. The CDR3 totals 14 residues. CDR1 SGHAT and CDR2 FQNNGV come from the germline V gene. CDR3 DNA sequence: TGTGCCAGCAGCCCCGCGGGGGTTGGAAACACCATATATTTT. Protein: CASSPAGVGNTIYF.

This clonotype came up many times. The CDR3 DNA is TGTGCCAGCAGTCCTACACGGGGCAGCACAGATACGCAGTATTTT. It translates to CASSPTRGSTDTQYF. The gene calls are TRBV6-2 or TRBV6-3 and TRBJ2-3; either TRBD1 or TRBD2 may supply D (5 bases each). The length of the CDR3 is 15 residues. V lost 5 bases to trimming and J lost 0 bases, with 12 bases between them. Germline CDR1 and CDR2: MNHEY and SVGEGT.

At least ten counts were recorded for this clonotype. This chain uses TRBV5-1 with TRBJ2-3; D is unresolved. In germline, CDR1 is SGHRS, CDR2 YFSETQ. Trimming cost V 1 base and J 6 bases, with 3 bases left between them. There are 11 residues in the CDR3. The CDR3 region is CASSLRDTQYF. As DNA, the CDR3 is TGCGCCAGCAGCTTGAGGGATACGCAGTATTTT. Full variable domain (remainder filled in from reference TRBV5-1 and TRBJ2-3): KAGVTQTPRYLIKTRGQQVTLSCSPISGHRSVSWYQQTPGQGLQFLFEYFSETQRNKGNFPGRFSGRQFSNSRSEMNVSTLELGDSALYLCASSLRDTQYFGPGTRLTVL.

This clonotype was seen repeatedly, ten times or more. The chain combines TRBV7-9 with TRBJ2-7; 11 bases match TRBD1. Germline trimming cut 7 bases from V and 2 bases from J; bases unmatched to any gene: 4. CDR1 is SEHNR, CDR2 FQNEAQ, per germline (reference sequence). CDR3 length equals 14 residues. CDR3 sequence (DNA): TGTGCCAGCACCTTGGACAGGGGGCCCTACGAGCAGTACTTC. Protein sequence: CASTLDRGPYEQYF.

This clonotype came up many times. The V gene is TRBV10-1, the J gene TRBJ2-3; D is perhaps TRBD2 (6 bases). The CDR3 has 15 residues. With 2 bases removed from V and 4 bases from J, the gap between germline ends came to 13 bases. The germline gives CDR1 WNHNN, CDR2 SYGVQD (reference sequence). Here the CDR3 reads CASSESPLAPDTQYF. The CDR3 DNA reads as TGCGCCAGCAGTGAGAGTCCGCTAGCGCCAGATACGCAGTATTTT.

This clonotype has just a few counts. The V gene is TRBV29-1, the J gene TRBJ2-3; maybe TRBD2 (6 bases). Germline assignment: CDR1 SQVTM and CDR2 ANQGSEA. The V gene lost 7 bases and the J gene lost 0 bases, with 17 bases spanning the gap. This CDR3 is built from 15 residues. The CDR3 region has the DNA TGCAGCGCGACAGTATACGGAGGGAGCACAGATACGCAGTATTTT. It is translated as CSATVYGGSTDTQYF.

This clonotype was counted at least ten times. The chain combines TRBV29-1 with TRBJ1-2; no clear D gene. Trimming shortened V by 0 bases and J by 7 bases, and 9 bases separated the two germline ends. This CDR3 has 12 residues. CDR1 and CDR2 from the germline V gene are SQVTM and ANQGSEA. CDR3 nucleotide sequence: TGCAGCGTTGAAGAAGGCCAAAGTGGCTACACCTTC. It codes for CSVEEGQSGYTF.

The sample holds many counts of this clonotype. This chain connects TRBV7-9 to TRBJ2-4, with TRBD2 identical over 7 bases. The length of the CDR3 is 16 residues. CDR1 SEHNR and CDR2 FQNEAQ come from the germline V gene (reference sequence). The J segment lost 1 base and the V segment lost 8 bases, leaving 11 bases of the junction unmatched. Written as DNA, the CDR3 is TGTGCCAGCGGGCCCGGGGGGAGGGAGGCCAAAAACATTCAGTACTTC. Translating gives CASGPGGREAKNIQYF.

This clonotype was observed many times. V gene TRBV28 combines with J gene TRBJ2-5, with D hard to call. V lost 1 base and J lost 4, with 4 bases in between. Germline V lookup: CDR1 MDHEN, CDR2 SYDVKM. This CDR3 is 12 amino acids long. DNA of the CDR3: TGTGCCAGCAGTTTATCCCGAGAGACCCAGTACTTC. Translating gives CASSLSRETQYF.

This clonotype was seen many times. The V gene is TRBV5-1, the J gene TRBJ2-2, with a possible D match to TRBD1 (6 bases). Per the germline V gene, CDR1 is SGHRS and CDR2 is YFSETQ. Between the trimmed V and J ends, which lost 0 bases and 5 bases, there was a span of 11 bases. This CDR3 has 15 amino acids. The CDR3 nucleotides are TGCGCCAGCAGCTTGGTCCCGGGACAAACCGGGGAGCTGTTTTTT. Translating it yields CASSLVPGQTGELFF.

The rearrangement uses TRBV5-1 and TRBJ2-2; maybe TRBD2 (6 bases). This CDR3 is built from 16 residues. The germline V gene encodes CDR1 SGHRS and CDR2 YFSETQ. Trimming pared 1 base from V and 5 bases from J, leaving 15 bases between. The CDR3 spells CASSLLTGEYTGELFF. The DNA for the CDR3 is TGCGCCAGCAGCTTGTTGACGGGGGAGTATACCGGGGAGCTGTTTTTT.

This clonotype was found many times. J is TRBJ1-2 and V is TRBV6-5; 10 nucleotides match TRBD1. This CDR3 spans 19 amino acids. V gave up 2 bases and J gave up 0 bases; unmatched junction bases: 12. Germline CDR1 is MNHEY and CDR2 is SVGAGI. CDR3 in DNA: TGTGCCAGCAGTTACCGCCCCCCGACAGGGGGCTACCCTAACTATGGCTACACCTTC. Amino acid sequence: CASSYRPPTGGYPNYGYTF.